The 28 T cell receptor beta chains presented below share a single source sample, sequenced in a study of identical twins. One entry per CDR3 protein results from TCRdb running MiXCR on the 5' RACE reads. This table holds 250,000 to 300,000 distinct CDR3 sequences, roughly 9.7% found once. These sequences were also reported in another study, on yellow fever vaccine responses in identical twins.

Sequenced: CD8+ T cells sorted from blood. These receptors all stem from a woman between 18 and 30 years old in good health.

This clonotype was found many times. The CDR3 loop is CASRTSYEQYF. The DNA for the CDR3 is TGCGCCAGCAGAACCTCCTACGAGCAGTACTTC. The chain is built from TRBV5-1 and TRBJ2-7; D remains ambiguous. This CDR3 comprises 11 residues. Germline V gives CDR1 SGHRS, CDR2 YFSETQ. V was pared by 5 bases and J by 0 bases, with 3 bases between. The entire variable domain, with the rest obtained from reference TRBV5-1 and TRBJ2-7, is as follows: KAGVTQTPRYLIKTRGQQVTLSCSPISGHRSVSWYQQTPGQGLQFLFEYFSETQRNKGNFPGRFSGRQFSNSRSEMNVSTLELGDSALYLCASRTSYEQYFGPGTRLTVT.

The chain carries TRBV20-1 and TRBJ2-1, with TRBD2 matching 8 bases. The CDR3 consists of 16 residues. With V trimmed by 0 bases and J by 8 bases, 12 bases remained unmatched. The germline V gene has CDR1 DFQATT and CDR2 SNEGSKA (reference sequence). CDR3 nucleotide sequence: TGCAGTGCTAGAGATGGGTCTGGGCTAGCGGGCGATGAGCAGTTCTTC. It specifies CSARDGSGLAGDEQFF.

This clonotype was seen a handful of times. V usage is TRBV7-2 and J usage is TRBJ2-7, with D tentatively TRBD1 or TRBD2 (6 bases each). The CDR3 totals 15 residues. CDR1 and CDR2 from the germline V gene are SGHTA and FQGNSA. V shed 5 bases and J shed 1 base, with 15 bases lying between them. Here the CDR3 reads CASSHRGGLSYEQYF. The CDR3 DNA reads TGTGCCAGCAGCCATAGAGGGGGGCTTTCCTACGAGCAGTACTTC.

The chain couples TRBV6-2 or TRBV6-3 to TRBJ2-7; D is possibly TRBD2 (5 bases). CDR1 and CDR2 (germline): MNHEY, SVGEGT. V was pared by 5 bases and J by 3 bases, with 17 bases between. The CDR3 runs to 15 residues. Here the CDR3 reads CASSAIRARDYEQYF. In DNA, the CDR3 is TGTGCCAGCAGTGCAATACGAGCGAGGGACTACGAGCAGTACTTC.

The CDR3 nucleotides are TGTGCCAGCAGTTACGGGGATCGGGTCGAAGAGACCCAGTACTTC. Its translation: CASSYGDRVEETQYF. The gene calls are TRBV6-5 and TRBJ2-5, with D unclear. The CDR3 loop spans 15 amino acids. The germline V and J ends were trimmed by 2 bases and 3 bases, with 13 bases remaining between them. CDR1 and CDR2 from the germline V gene are MNHEY and SVGAGI.

This clonotype was counted a few times. V usage is TRBV15 and J usage is TRBJ2-7, with 7 bases aligning to TRBD1. Trimming took 9 bases from V and 5 from J; bases not matched to a gene: 7. There are 12 residues in the CDR3. The germline CDR1 and CDR2 sequences are LNHNV and YYDKDF (reference sequence). The CDR3 loop reads CATSKGANEQYF. The CDR3 coding sequence is TGTGCCACTAGTAAGGGGGCGAACGAGCAGTACTTC.

This clonotype was observed at least ten times. This chain joins TRBV11-2 and TRBJ2-1, with unresolved D. Germline assignment: CDR1 SGHAT and CDR2 FQNNGV. The CDR3 sequence is 13 residues long. V dropped 1 base and J dropped 6 bases, with 7 bases sitting between them. CDR3 in DNA: TGTGCCAGCAGCTTAGGGCTAGTCAATGAGCAGTTCTTC. It codes for CASSLGLVNEQFF.

This clonotype showed up many times. The rearrangement joins TRBV4-3 to TRBJ2-5; D might be TRBD1 or TRBD2, each matching 5 bases. The length of the CDR3 is 14 residues. Germline V gene lookup returns CDR1 LGHNA and CDR2 YSLEER. V was pared by 0 bases and J by 7 bases, with 12 bases between. The CDR3 sequence: CASSQEWGSRTQYF. CDR3 sequence (DNA): TGCGCCAGCAGCCAAGAGTGGGGGAGTCGGACCCAGTACTTC.

This clonotype was seen only a few times. The rearrangement links TRBV3-1 to TRBJ1-2; the match to TRBD1 covers 7 bases. Trimming cost V 4 bases and J 0 bases; bases outside gene matches: 11. This CDR3 contains 17 residues. CDR1 is LGHDT, CDR2 YNNKEL, per germline (reference sequence). The CDR3 bases are TGTGCCAGCAGCCCTACAGGGGTCGTCTCCGCTAACTATGGCTACACCTTC. Translated, it gives CASSPTGVVSANYGYTF.

V is TRBV3-1 and J is TRBJ2-1; tentative D call: TRBD1 (5 bases). Trimming shortened V by 5 bases and J by 8 bases, and 16 bases separated the two germline ends. From germline, CDR1 is LGHDT and CDR2 YNNKEL (reference sequence). The CDR3 totals 14 residues. The CDR3 here is CASSDEGAAHEQFF. For the CDR3, the DNA is TGTGCCAGCAGCGACGAAGGGGCCGCCCATGAGCAGTTCTTC.

In its sample, this clonotype was seen many times. V is TRBV7-2 and J is TRBJ2-7, with 8 nucleotides matching TRBD1. Unmatched junction bases numbered 6, after V lost 5 bases and J lost 3 bases. The CDR3 contains 14 residues. Germline V gives CDR1 SGHTA, CDR2 FQGNSA. As DNA, the CDR3 is TGTGCCAGCAGCGGAACAGGGGGTGGCTACGAGCAGTACTTC. This translates into CASSGTGGGYEQYF.

CDR3 in amino acids: CASSYLAWGRGDTNTDTQYF. The DNA of the CDR3 is TGTGCCAGCAGTTACCTGGCTTGGGGCAGGGGGGATACGAACACAGATACGCAGTATTTT. The chain recombines TRBV6-2 or TRBV6-3 with TRBJ2-3; a weak D match, TRBD1 (7 bases). In germline, CDR1 is MNHEY, CDR2 SVGEGT. V was cut by 2 bases and J by 2 bases, with 26 bases left in between. The CDR3 runs 20 residues.

This clonotype was seen a handful of times. CDR3 nucleotide sequence: TGCGCCAGCAGCCAAATGGTAGGGCTTACCGGGGAGCTGTTTTTT. Its translation: CASSQMVGLTGELFF. The chain uses TRBV4-1 and TRBJ2-2, with unresolved D. Germline-derived CDR1 and CDR2 are MGHRA and YSYEKL. The CDR3 consists of 15 residues. V was shortened by 2 bases and J by 5 bases, with 12 bases between the two germline ends.

This clonotype was counted a few times. The J gene is TRBJ2-3, the V gene TRBV6-1; TRBD1 matches 8 bases. V dropped 6 bases and J dropped 6; count of bases not matched to a gene: 11. Germline lookup yields CDR1 MNHNS and CDR2 SASEGT. This CDR3 region has 15 residues. The CDR3 coding sequence is TGTGCCAGCAGCCTGACAGGGAACAGGGGGGATACGCAGTATTTT. This gives the protein CASSLTGNRGDTQYF.

This clonotype was picked up many times. The rearrangement joins TRBV5-1 to TRBJ2-3, with 8 bases fitting TRBD2. Trimming at V came to 0 bases and at J to 6 bases, leaving 6 bases not matched to a gene. Germline loops: CDR1 SGHRS, CDR2 YFSETQ. CDR3 length: 15 amino acids. The CDR3 loop is CASSLEGLAPDTQYF. CDR3 nucleotides: TGCGCCAGCAGCTTGGAAGGACTAGCTCCGGATACGCAGTATTTT. Full variable domain (missing parts from reference TRBV5-1 and TRBJ2-3): KAGVTQTPRYLIKTRGQQVTLSCSPISGHRSVSWYQQTPGQGLQFLFEYFSETQRNKGNFPGRFSGRQFSNSRSEMNVSTLELGDSALYLCASSLEGLAPDTQYFGPGTRLTVL.

The chain recombines TRBV20-1 with TRBJ1-1; maybe TRBD1 (5 bases). The CDR3 totals 12 residues. The V end was cut by 0 bases, the J end by 10 bases, with 12 bases between. Germline-derived CDR1 and CDR2 are DFQATT and SNEGSKA (reference sequence). Here the CDR3 DNA reads TGCAGTGCTAGAGAATCTGGGGGGATAGCTTTCTTT. Translation gives CSARESGGIAFF.

A few counts support this clonotype. This chain links TRBV4-1 with TRBJ2-7, with a tentative D call TRBD1 (6 bases). CDR1 is MGHRA and CDR2 is YSYEKL in the germline V gene. There are 15 residues in the CDR3. The V end was cut by 4 bases, the J end by 0 bases, with 13 bases between. CDR3 coding DNA: TGCGCCAGCAGCCCCAAACAGGGAAGCTCCTACGAGCAGTACTTC. Protein: CASSPKQGSSYEQYF.

This clonotype was seen many times. The J gene is TRBJ2-1, the V gene TRBV11-2; 12 nucleotides align to TRBD2. This CDR3 contains 15 residues. The V gene end was trimmed by 4 bases and the J gene end by 7 bases; junction bases not matched to a gene: 5. Germline V gene data show CDR1 as SGHAT and CDR2 as FQNNGV. DNA of the CDR3: TGTGCCAGCAGCTATGGACTAGCGGGATATAATGAGCAGTTCTTC. Encoded protein: CASSYGLAGYNEQFF.

In this sample, this clonotype turned up many times. This chain links TRBV4-3 with TRBJ2-1; 10 positions agree with TRBD2. CDR1 and CDR2 from the germline V gene are LGHNA and YSLEER. The J segment lost 6 bases and the V segment lost 8 bases, leaving 13 bases of the junction unmatched. CDR3 length: 16 residues. CDR3 in DNA: TGCGCCAGCGCCGAGCGGGAGGGGCTGGTGGGCAATGAGCAGTTCTTC. Protein product: CASAEREGLVGNEQFF.

Many counts were recorded for this clonotype. The chain employs TRBV20-1 and TRBJ2-7; perhaps TRBD1 as D (6 bases). Germline values: CDR1 DFQATT, CDR2 SNEGSKA (reference sequence). With 0 bases removed from V and 2 bases from J, the gap between germline ends came to 11 bases. The CDR3 contains 14 residues. The CDR3 DNA sequence: TGCAGTGCTAGAGAGTTGACAGGTCCCTACGAGCAGTACTTC. Translation: CSARELTGPYEQYF.

This clonotype was observed at least ten times. The chain links TRBV4-1 to TRBJ2-1; D possibly uses TRBD1 or TRBD2 (5 bases each). V was trimmed by 4 bases and J by 0 bases, leaving 13 bases between them. Germline V gene sequence: CDR1 MGHRA, CDR2 YSYEKL. The CDR3 extends over 16 amino acids. CDR3: CASSPVEGLSYNEQFF. CDR3 bases: TGCGCCAGCAGCCCAGTCGAGGGGCTCTCCTACAATGAGCAGTTCTTC.

This clonotype was recorded at least ten times. This sequence joins TRBV3-1 and TRBJ2-7; TRBD2 agrees at 7 bases. The CDR3 runs to 16 residues. Germline V gives CDR1 LGHDT, CDR2 YNNKEL (reference sequence). V lost 4 bases, J lost 2 bases, and 11 bases stayed unmatched. The CDR3 nucleotides read TGTGCCAGCAGCCCCACGGGGGGTGGGGAAACCTACGAGCAGTACTTC. This codes for CASSPTGGGETYEQYF.

This clonotype has a handful of counts. V gene TRBV7-9 combines with J gene TRBJ2-5; a possible D gene is TRBD1 (6 bases). This CDR3 has 16 residues. CDR1 SEHNR and CDR2 FQNEAQ come from the germline V gene (reference sequence). V lost 5 bases, J lost 0 bases, and 16 bases lay in between. CDR3 nucleotide sequence: TGTGCCAGCAGCCTCCGGGACAACGCGAACCAAGAGACCCAGTACTTC. It translates to CASSLRDNANQETQYF.

This clonotype was recorded many times. The gene calls are TRBV4-3 and TRBJ2-2; D unclear. Trimming cost V 3 bases and J 7 bases, with 18 bases left between them. The CDR3 loop spans 16 amino acids. The germline CDR1 and CDR2 sequences are LGHNA and YSLEER. CDR3 protein: CASSQLIGQAGGELFF. The CDR3 nucleotides are TGCGCCAGCAGCCAGCTTATAGGGCAAGCTGGCGGGGAGCTGTTTTTT.

This clonotype occurred a few times. V and J are TRBV7-3 and TRBJ1-1; 8 bases map to TRBD1. V dropped 5 bases and J dropped 1; count of bases not matched to a gene: 9. Germline V CDR1 and CDR2: SGHTA, FQGTGA. The CDR3 loop spans 16 amino acids. CDR3 residues: CASSIEPTGANTEAFF. The CDR3 coding sequence is TGTGCCAGCAGCATCGAGCCGACAGGGGCGAACACTGAAGCTTTCTTT.

This clonotype was seen at least ten times. In DNA, the CDR3 is TGCAGCCCGCGGACTATTGGGGCCAAAAACATTCAGTACTTC. This encodes CSPRTIGAKNIQYF. V usage is TRBV29-1 and J usage is TRBJ2-4, with a weak D call TRBD2 (6 bases). The CDR3 contains 14 residues. V was clipped by 8 bases and J by 1 base, with 15 bases between them. Germline lookup yields CDR1 SQVTM and CDR2 ANQGSEA.

At least ten counts were recorded for this clonotype. V and J are TRBV5-6 and TRBJ2-1; no clear D. The length of the CDR3 is 11 residues. Trimming pared 3 bases from V and 9 bases from J, leaving 7 bases between. CDR1 and CDR2 from the germline V gene are SGHDT and YYEEEE. The CDR3 is CASSSTGEQFF. In nucleotides, the CDR3 is TGTGCCAGCAGCTCTACGGGTGAGCAGTTCTTC.

This clonotype has only a few counts. V usage is TRBV6-5 and J usage is TRBJ2-3; D perhaps matches TRBD2 (6 bases). The CDR3 is made up of 14 amino acids. Germline-derived CDR1 and CDR2 are MNHEY and SVGAGI. Trimming stripped 0 bases from V and 4 bases from J, with 8 bases between. The CDR3 region is CASSYSGEADTQYF. DNA for the CDR3: TGTGCCAGCAGTTACTCGGGGGAGGCAGATACGCAGTATTTT.